This T cell receptor beta chain came from a study of cytomegalovirus exposure and HLA in healthy donors. The PCR contained 60 Vbeta and 13 Jbeta primers. Here immunoSEQ multiplex PCR was the method, and the copy in TCRdb shows in-frame clones only, minus some. This table holds 70,000 to 85,000 clones, approximately 66% found once. V was pared by 4 bases and J by 5 bases, with 7 bases of the junction left unmatched. The CDR3 is 14 amino acids. Germline CDR1 SGHTS, CDR2 YDEGEE. The J gene is TRBJ1-2, the V gene TRBV5-8; 8 bases align to TRBD1. Sequenced: PBMCs. This sequence originates from a male donor in good health and CMV-seropositive. The CDR3 loop reads CASSLRTGRYGYTF. The DNA of the CDR3 is TGTGCCAGCAGCCTTCGGACAGGGCGGTATGGCTACACCTTC.